Listed below are T cell receptor beta chains from one sample, sequenced in a study of blood T cell repertoires in COVID-19. Some clones are missing from TCRdb's copy, which holds only in-frame ones; the method was immunoSEQ multiplex PCR. The sample shows around 68,000 clones, more than 65% of them seen only once. Sequenced: peripheral blood. These receptors came from a woman in her fifties or sixties with acute or convalescent COVID-19. Both conserved end residues are trimmed from each CDR3. Clone size is not always given. Where it is, it says once, few, many or a class for expanded clones.

clone_size: many
v_call: TRBV7-9
j_call: TRBJ2-5
cdr3_aa: ASSLRRRPGQETQY

clone_size: .
v_call: TRBV15
j_call: TRBJ2-1
cdr3_aa: ATSRGQGTGWGL

clone_size: .
v_call: TRBV10-3
j_call: TRBJ2-1
cdr3_aa: AIMRTSGRMTEQF

clone_size: .
v_call: TRBV18
j_call: TRBJ1-2
cdr3_aa: ASSPTAGDGYT

clone_size: .
v_call: TRBV6-5
j_call: TRBJ2-2
cdr3_aa: ASSYWQAGSTGELF

clone_size: once
v_call: TRBV5-6
j_call: TRBJ1-2
cdr3_aa: ASSLVQGAGDYT

clone_size: .
v_call: TRBV7-2
j_call: TRBJ1-6
cdr3_aa: ASSLDDVSYNSPLH

clone_size: .
v_call: TRBV30
j_call: TRBJ1-1
cdr3_aa: AWGTIPGQGGRVNTEAF

clone_size: few
v_call: TRBV4-1
j_call: TRBJ1-1
cdr3_aa: ASSQVGGNSEAF

clone_size: .
v_call: TRBV19
j_call: TRBJ1-1
cdr3_aa: ASSIGYPGGNTEAF

clone_size: once
v_call: TRBV4-1
j_call: TRBJ1-1
cdr3_aa: ASSPREGMNTEAF

clone_size: .
v_call: TRBV11-3
j_call: TRBJ2-5
cdr3_aa: ASSKGLGEETQY

clone_size: .
v_call: TRBV3-1/TRBV3-2
j_call: TRBJ1-3
cdr3_aa: ASSPRGGLSGSGNTIY

clone_size: .
v_call: TRBV9
j_call: TRBJ2-2
cdr3_aa: ASSVEAGVATGELF

clone_size: .
v_call: TRBV6-1
j_call: TRBJ1-6
cdr3_aa: ASSFDRAGNSPLH

clone_size: .
v_call: TRBV7-9
j_call: TRBJ2-5
cdr3_aa: ASSRVSAGEETQY

clone_size: .
v_call: TRBV19
j_call: TRBJ1-1
cdr3_aa: ASSIDRYTEAF

clone_size: .
v_call: TRBV20-1
j_call: TRBJ2-7
cdr3_aa: SASALAGVYEQY

clone_size: .
v_call: TRBV19
j_call: TRBJ2-1
cdr3_aa: ASSILSPLGGGANEQF

clone_size: once
v_call: TRBV6-6
j_call: TRBJ1-1
cdr3_aa: ASSYLQGAGTEAF

clone_size: .
v_call: TRBV9
j_call: TRBJ1-3
cdr3_aa: ASSAFLGNTIY

clone_size: .
v_call: TRBV27
j_call: TRBJ1-3
cdr3_aa: ASSLWGQTGISGNTIY

clone_size: .
v_call: TRBV30
j_call: TRBJ2-4
cdr3_aa: AWASSGQNIQY

clone_size: few
v_call: TRBV14
j_call: TRBJ2-7
cdr3_aa: ASSLGQGFHEQY

clone_size: .
v_call: TRBV12-3/TRBV12-4
j_call: TRBJ2-7
cdr3_aa: ASSYGGSYEQY

clone_size: many
v_call: TRBV27
j_call: TRBJ1-5
cdr3_aa: ASSGTDPEGNQPQH

clone_size: .
v_call: TRBV3-1/TRBV3-2
j_call: TRBJ2-3
cdr3_aa: ASSQASGGAMDTQY

clone_size: once
v_call: TRBV9
j_call: TRBJ2-5
cdr3_aa: ASSLRTGGGRETQY

clone_size: .
v_call: TRBV6-4
j_call: TRBJ2-3
cdr3_aa: ASSSGQGGDTQY

clone_size: once
v_call: TRBV5-1
j_call: TRBJ2-3
cdr3_aa: ASSLEGLAGGTDTQY

clone_size: .
v_call: TRBV4-2
j_call: TRBJ2-3
cdr3_aa: ASSQRGSGGVPDTQY

clone_size: .
v_call: TRBV24-1
j_call: TRBJ1-1
cdr3_aa: ATSDRGNTEAF

clone_size: .
v_call: TRBV9
j_call: TRBJ1-1
cdr3_aa: ASSVGGHTVEAF

clone_size: .
v_call: TRBV7-9
j_call: TRBJ1-2
cdr3_aa: ASSGRDIFNYGYT

clone_size: .
v_call: TRBV6-1
j_call: TRBJ1-2
cdr3_aa: ASSEARTGSMGYT

clone_size: .
v_call: TRBV20-1
j_call: TRBJ1-2
cdr3_aa: SASPFKGYT

clone_size: .
v_call: TRBV7-2
j_call: TRBJ1-5
cdr3_aa: ASSFKGGDQPQH

clone_size: .
v_call: TRBV2
j_call: TRBJ2-5
cdr3_aa: ASGGVHQETQY

clone_size: .
v_call: TRBV2
j_call: TRBJ2-3
cdr3_aa: ASSEGAGGRYTQY

clone_size: once
v_call: TRBV13
j_call: TRBJ2-3
cdr3_aa: ASSPLGDTQY

clone_size: few
v_call: TRBV7-2
j_call: TRBJ1-2
cdr3_aa: ASSLQPTGGGNGYT

clone_size: .
v_call: TRBV12-3/TRBV12-4
j_call: TRBJ1-5
cdr3_aa: ASSSGGNQPQH

clone_size: once
v_call: TRBV2
j_call: TRBJ2-1
cdr3_aa: ASTPTPAYNEQF

clone_size: .
v_call: TRBV7-2
j_call: TRBJ2-7
cdr3_aa: ASSPGLYYEQY

clone_size: .
v_call: TRBV3-1/TRBV3-2
j_call: TRBJ2-3
cdr3_aa: ASSQAGTDTQY

clone_size: .
v_call: TRBV3-1/TRBV3-2
j_call: TRBJ2-5
cdr3_aa: ASSLVLLAGEETQY

clone_size: .
v_call: TRBV24-1
j_call: TRBJ2-7
cdr3_aa: ATPMRGRVYEQY

clone_size: few
v_call: TRBV4-1
j_call: TRBJ1-5
cdr3_aa: ASSLGPQQPQH

clone_size: .
v_call: TRBV5-1
j_call: TRBJ2-5
cdr3_aa: ASSLDTGLETQY

clone_size: once
v_call: TRBV6-2/TRBV6-3
j_call: TRBJ2-7
cdr3_aa: ASSTGLAGINYEQY

clone_size: .
v_call: TRBV5-1
j_call: TRBJ2-3
cdr3_aa: ASSLTGQYTDTQY

clone_size: .
v_call: TRBV19
j_call: TRBJ2-7
cdr3_aa: ASSARASGKTYEQY

clone_size: .
v_call: TRBV7-8
j_call: TRBJ1-1
cdr3_aa: ASSLVPAGIMNTEAF

clone_size: .
v_call: TRBV5-1
j_call: TRBJ2-3
cdr3_aa: ASSLPGVGTDTQY

clone_size: .
v_call: TRBV3-1/TRBV3-2
j_call: TRBJ2-5
cdr3_aa: ASSQGEGGGTQY